Described below is a single T cell receptor (beta chain) sequence and its context. Its target is unknown. Investigators divided CD4+ cells into CD45RA+ naive and CD45RA-negative memory subsets. The data are from a study of shared clonotypes between healthy human individuals. Regarding the study as a whole: Larger richness was generally estimated for naive than memory subsets.

Each cell subset's genomic DNA was divided evenly among several immunoSEQ plates. Sequencing was performed with immunoSEQ multiplex PCR; in TCRdb, only in-frame clones are kept and a portion is missing. The table includes some 2,500,000 clones, roughly 93% detected once. The V gene lost 4 bases and the J gene lost 4 bases, with 13 bases spanning the gap. The germline V gene has CDR1 SQVTM and CDR2 ANQGSEA. The length of the CDR3 is 13 residues. This clonotype originated in a man aged 18 to 29 in good health. Some clones in this sample may be carry-over from other donors' samples. The specimen sequenced was naive CD4+ T cells from PBMCs. Subset indicated: CD45RA+ positively selected. This chain connects TRBV29-1 to TRBJ1-2, with D possibly being TRBD1 (5 bases). The CDR3 sequence: CSVAGLLGYGYTF. In DNA form, the CDR3 reads TGCAGCGTTGCAGGGCTTCTGGGCTATGGCTACACCTTC.